A single sample is the source of the 27 T cell receptor beta chains below, sequenced in a study of cytomegalovirus exposure and HLA in healthy donors. Measured with immunoSEQ multiplex PCR; TCRdb has only the in-frame clones, and not every one. The data hold a few hundred thousand clones, with roughly 90% observed a single time. What was sequenced was PBMCs. These receptors all stem from a woman between 18 and 30 years old in good health and CMV-seronegative.

CDR3 residues: CASSSPSGGMETQYF. As DNA, the CDR3 is TGTGCCAGCAGTTCGCCCAGCGGGGGTATGGAGACCCAGTACTTC. The rearrangement links TRBV28 to TRBJ2-5; 8 positions agree with TRBD2. CDR1 is MDHEN and CDR2 is SYDVKM in the germline V gene. Trimming at V came to 4 bases and at J to 5 bases, leaving 9 bases not matched to a gene. There are 15 residues in the CDR3.

This clone turned up a few times. The V and J genes are TRBV27 and TRBJ1-1, with D tentatively TRBD1 (5 bases). The germline V gene has CDR1 MNHEY and CDR2 SMNVEV (reference sequence). CDR3 length: 14 residues. Trimming cost V 1 base and J 1 base, with 7 bases left between them. The CDR3 reads CASSLWGGNTEAFF. The DNA of the CDR3 is TGTGCCAGCAGTTTATGGGGGGGGAACACTGAAGCTTTCTTT.

This sequence joins TRBV11-2 and TRBJ1-6; the D gene is possibly TRBD1 (6 bases). V lost 2 bases, J lost 11 bases, and 22 bases lay in between. The CDR3 has 17 residues. In germline, CDR1 is SGHAT, CDR2 FQNNGV. The CDR3 sequence: CASSLSTPGVRGTPLHF. The CDR3 bases are TGTGCCAGCAGCTTATCCACCCCAGGGGTCAGAGGGACACCCCTCCACTTT. Combining the CDR3 with reference TRBV11-2 and TRBJ1-6 gives the whole variable domain EAGVAQSPRYKIIEKRQSVAFWCNPISGHATLYWYQQILGQGPKLLIQFQNNGVVDDSQLPKDRFSAERLKGVDSTLKIQPAKLEDSAVYLCASSLSTPGVRGTPLHFGNGTRLTVT.

This rearrangement joins TRBV4-1 to TRBJ2-7; possible D gene TRBD1, 5 bases. Germline CDR1 is MGHRA and CDR2 is YSYEKL. Trimming took 0 bases from V and 4 from J, leaving 13 bases between them. The CDR3 spans 15 residues. As DNA, the CDR3 is TGCGCCAGCAGCCAAGATGGGGCGCAAAGGTACGAGCAGTACTTC. This encodes CASSQDGAQRYEQYF.

V usage is TRBV10-3 and J usage is TRBJ2-1; 7 bases fit TRBD2. V was pared by 6 bases and J by 5 bases, with 7 bases of the junction left unmatched. The CDR3 runs to 14 residues. Germline CDR1 is ENHRY and CDR2 is SYGVKD. CDR3 bases: TGTGCCATCAGCCCGACTAGCCAGGACAATGAGCAGTTCTTC. It yields the protein CAISPTSQDNEQFF.

The V and J genes are TRBV4-3 and TRBJ2-1; D possibly corresponds to TRBD2 (7 bases). Per the germline V gene, CDR1 is LGHNA and CDR2 is YSLEER. Trimming stripped 4 bases from V and 7 bases from J, with 26 bases between. The CDR3 is 18 amino acids. DNA of the CDR3: TGCGCCAGCAGCCTCAACATACCCGGGGGGCAGGGGAGGAATGAGCAGTTCTTC. Its protein is CASSLNIPGGQGRNEQFF.

This chain links TRBV27 with TRBJ2-1, with D perhaps TRBD1 (5 bases). In germline, CDR1 is MNHEY, CDR2 SMNVEV (reference sequence). This CDR3 contains 13 residues. V shed 2 bases and J shed 4 bases, with 6 bases lying between them. The CDR3 loop is CASSLQGYNEQFF. Here the CDR3 DNA reads TGTGCCAGCAGTTTACAGGGTTACAATGAGCAGTTCTTC.

This clone came up once. This chain uses TRBV19 with TRBJ2-1, with D possibly TRBD2 on 6 matching bases. Germline assignment: CDR1 LNHDA and CDR2 SQIVND (reference sequence). The CDR3 runs 15 residues. The V end was cut by 3 bases, the J end by 3 bases, with 12 bases between. The CDR3: CASSINSGHYNEQFF. In DNA, the CDR3 is TGTGCCAGTAGTATTAATAGCGGACACTACAATGAGCAGTTCTTC. Full variable domain (missing parts from reference TRBV19 and TRBJ2-1): DGGITQSPKYLFRKEGQNVTLSCEQNLNHDAMYWYRQDPGQGLRLIYYSQIVNDFQKGDIAEGYSVSREKKESFPLTVTSAQKNPTAFYLCASSINSGHYNEQFFGPGTRLTVL.

The rearrangement links TRBV6-1 to TRBJ2-3; 7 bases line up with TRBD2. The CDR3 runs to 14 residues. Trimming took 8 bases from V and 4 from J; bases not matched to a gene: 9. Germline CDR1 MNHNS, CDR2 SASEGT. In DNA, the CDR3 is TGTGCCAGCCTACTAGCGAGGAGCGCAGATACGCAGTATTTT. It specifies CASLLARSADTQYF.

This chain uses TRBV4-1 with TRBJ2-2, with D unresolved. The germline V gene encodes CDR1 MGHRA and CDR2 YSYEKL. The CDR3 length is 16 residues. Trimming took 1 base from V and 7 from J, leaving 16 bases between them. The chain's CDR3 is CASSQVGSYAGGELFF. The CDR3 region has the DNA TGCGCCAGCAGCCAAGTTGGTAGTTATGCTGGCGGGGAGCTGTTTTTT.

The chain employs TRBV7-2 and TRBJ2-1; 9 nucleotides match TRBD1. V was pared by 1 base and J by 6 bases, with 7 bases of the junction left unmatched. The CDR3 is 16 amino acids. The germline V gene encodes CDR1 SGHTA and CDR2 FQGNSA. CDR3 nucleotides: TGTGCCAGCAGCTTAGACGGGGACAGGGCCGTCAATGAGCAGTTCTTC. Translated: CASSLDGDRAVNEQFF.

J is TRBJ2-1 and V is TRBV5-1, with 7 nucleotides matching TRBD2. Germline CDR1 is SGHRS and CDR2 is YFSETQ. CDR3 size: 15 residues. After removal of 0 bases from V and 8 bases from J, the junction contained 8 bases not matched to a gene. CDR3 amino acids: CASSLVGGGEHEQFF. CDR3 nucleotide sequence: TGCGCCAGCAGCTTGGTCGGCGGGGGTGAGCATGAGCAGTTCTTC.

The CDR3 here is CASSLGRGPAYEQYV. For the CDR3, the DNA is TGTGCCAGCAGTTTAGGTAGGGGGCCCGCCTACGAGCAGTACGTC. The chain is built from TRBV28 and TRBJ2-7; 7 bases are shared with TRBD1. Germline V lookup: CDR1 MDHEN, CDR2 SYDVKM. The ends lost 2 bases at V and 2 bases at J; junction bases unmatched: 6. This CDR3 has 15 amino acids.

The rearrangement links TRBV27 to TRBJ2-7, with 9 bases that match TRBD1. V lost 5 bases, J lost 0 bases, and 5 bases stayed unmatched. CDR1 MNHEY and CDR2 SMNVEV come from the germline V gene (reference sequence). The CDR3 contains 15 residues. CDR3 amino acids: CASSKTGGSSYEQYF. The CDR3 region has the DNA TGTGCCAGCAGTAAGACAGGGGGTTCCTCCTACGAGCAGTACTTC.

The chain has TRBV5-4 and TRBJ2-3; 7 positions match TRBD2. The trim removed 1 base at V and 4 bases at J, leaving 6 bases unmatched. Germline CDR1 SGHNT, CDR2 YYREEE (reference sequence). This CDR3 is 15 amino acids long. CDR3 coding DNA: TGTGCCAGCAGCTTGTTCCGGGGAGGGGCAGATACGCAGTATTTT. It encodes CASSLFRGGADTQYF.

The chain uses TRBV28 and TRBJ1-6; perhaps TRBD1 as D (6 bases). V lost 1 base to trimming and J lost 10 bases, with 17 bases between them. The CDR3 spans 16 residues. Germline-derived CDR1 and CDR2 are MDHEN and SYDVKM. The CDR3 sequence: CASSLLSGGVGSPLHF. The CDR3 bases are TGTGCCAGCAGTTTATTATCGGGGGGCGTAGGCTCACCCCTCCACTTT.

This CDR3 is CASSQEHEGAGGANVLTF. CDR3 nucleotides: TGTGCCAGCAGCCAAGAACACGAGGGGGCGGGAGGGGCCAACGTCCTGACTTTC. V gene TRBV14 combines with J gene TRBJ2-6; tentatively, D is TRBD1 (7 bases). In germline, CDR1 is SGHDN, CDR2 FVKESK. CDR3 size: 18 residues. V dropped 0 bases and J dropped 4 bases, with 16 bases sitting between them. The variable domain in full, completed from reference TRBV14 and TRBJ2-6, reads EAGVTQFPSHSVIEKGQTVTLRCDPISGHDNLYWYRRVMGKEIKFLLHFVKESKQDESGMPNNRFLAERTGGTYSTLKVQPAELEDSGVYFCASSQEHEGAGGANVLTFGAGSRLTVL.

V usage is TRBV7-9 and J usage is TRBJ1-2; unclear D gene. V was clipped by 5 bases and J by 0 bases, with 16 bases between them. CDR1 and CDR2 from the germline V gene are SEHNR and FQNEAQ (reference sequence). The CDR3 extends over 16 amino acids. CDR3 protein: CASSPPDEVPNYGYTF. The CDR3, as DNA: TGTGCCAGCAGCCCCCCTGACGAGGTCCCTAACTATGGCTACACCTTC.

In this sample, this clone turned up once. This sequence joins TRBV29-1 and TRBJ1-1, with TRBD1 matching 7 bases. The CDR3 loop spans 12 amino acids. CDR1 and CDR2 from the germline V gene are SQVTM and ANQGSEA. After removal of 1 base from V and 8 bases from J, the junction contained 4 bases not matched to a gene. As DNA, the CDR3 is TGCAGCGTTGAAGGCAAACAGGGGGAAGCTTTCTTT. This encodes CSVEGKQGEAFF.

The chain joins TRBV9 to TRBJ1-3; TRBD1 might be the D (6 bases). The CDR3 totals 15 residues. V lost 2 bases and J 6 bases, leaving 15 bases between the germline ends. CDR1 is SGDLS, CDR2 YYNGEE, per germline. CDR3 DNA: TGTGCCAGCAGCGTGGGGGCGGCAGGGCAAAACACCATATATTTT. It yields the protein CASSVGAAGQNTIYF.

This chain joins TRBV28 and TRBJ1-5; no definite D call. The CDR3 extends over 13 amino acids. Germline loops: CDR1 MDHEN, CDR2 SYDVKM. Trimming removed 8 bases at V and 9 bases at J, with 17 bases between. Written as DNA, the CDR3 is TGTGCCAGCCTGGGCCAGCGGCATTGGCCCCAGCATTTT. Amino acid sequence: CASLGQRHWPQHF.

The gene calls are TRBV5-1 and TRBJ2-3; 7 bases are shared with TRBD1. Germline V lookup: CDR1 SGHRS, CDR2 YFSETQ. Trimming cost V 0 bases and J 6 bases; bases outside gene matches: 4. The CDR3 contains 14 residues. In nucleotides, the CDR3 is TGCGCCAGCAGCTTGGGACAGGGAAGGGATACGCAGTATTTT. Residues: CASSLGQGRDTQYF.

The chain employs TRBV9 and TRBJ1-1; D might be TRBD1 (5 bases). V was pared by 3 bases and J by 0 bases, with 27 bases between. CDR1 and CDR2 from the germline V gene are SGDLS and YYNGEE. This CDR3 is built from 20 residues. CDR3 amino acids: CASSGQGLTYRGSLNTEAFF. In DNA, the CDR3 is TGTGCCAGCAGCGGGCAGGGTTTGACGTACAGAGGTTCGTTGAACACTGAAGCTTTCTTT.

The chain carries TRBV6-1 and TRBJ2-1; 10 bases are shared with TRBD2. Per germline, CDR1 MNHNS and CDR2 SASEGT. There are 15 residues in the CDR3. J gave up 5 bases and V 10 bases, and 11 bases lay outside the gene matches. In DNA form, the CDR3 reads TGTGCCACCCTTTTGGGTAGCGGGGGGAACAATGAGCAGTTCTTC. Its protein product is CATLLGSGGNNEQFF.

This clone was counted a single time. J is TRBJ1-3 and V is TRBV6-6; no clear D. Germline loops: CDR1 MNHNY, CDR2 SVGAGI (reference sequence). The CDR3 totals 15 residues. V shed 6 bases and J shed 0 bases, with 12 bases lying between them. Here the CDR3 DNA reads TGTGCCAGCAGAAAACAGAGTACCTCTGGAAACACCATATATTTT. Protein product: CASRKQSTSGNTIYF.

The V and J genes are TRBV2 and TRBJ2-2, with 8 bases that match TRBD1. The CDR3 covers 18 residues. V trimming: 6 bases; J trimming: 0 bases; junction bases outside the gene matches: 12. CDR1 is SNHLY, CDR2 FYNNEI, per germline. The CDR3, as DNA: TGTGCCAGCAGCCCCGGACAGGGAAAGGACCCGAACACCGGGGAGCTGTTTTTT. Translating it yields CASSPGQGKDPNTGELFF.

V usage is TRBV11-2 and J usage is TRBJ1-6; D is possibly TRBD1 (6 bases). Germline V gene sequence: CDR1 SGHAT, CDR2 FQNNGV. Trimming removed 4 bases at V and 7 bases at J, with 11 bases between. The CDR3 runs to 14 residues. Written as DNA, the CDR3 is TGTGCCAGCAGCTCCCCCAGGGGAAATTCACCCCTCCACTTT. Its protein product is CASSSPRGNSPLHF.